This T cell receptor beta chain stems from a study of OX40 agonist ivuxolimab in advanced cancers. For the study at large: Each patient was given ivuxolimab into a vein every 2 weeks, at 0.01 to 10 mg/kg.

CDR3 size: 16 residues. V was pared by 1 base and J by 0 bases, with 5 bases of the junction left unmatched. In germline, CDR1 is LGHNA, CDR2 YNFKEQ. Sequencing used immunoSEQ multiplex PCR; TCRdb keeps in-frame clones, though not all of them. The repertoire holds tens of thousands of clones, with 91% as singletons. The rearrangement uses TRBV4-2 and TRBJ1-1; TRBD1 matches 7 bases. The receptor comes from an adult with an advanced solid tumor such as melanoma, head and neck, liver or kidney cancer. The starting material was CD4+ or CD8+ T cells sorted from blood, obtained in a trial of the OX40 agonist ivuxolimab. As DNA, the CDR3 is TGTGCCAGCAGCCAAGCCCAGGGACAGATGAACACTGAAGCTTTCTTT. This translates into CASSQAQGQMNTEAFF.